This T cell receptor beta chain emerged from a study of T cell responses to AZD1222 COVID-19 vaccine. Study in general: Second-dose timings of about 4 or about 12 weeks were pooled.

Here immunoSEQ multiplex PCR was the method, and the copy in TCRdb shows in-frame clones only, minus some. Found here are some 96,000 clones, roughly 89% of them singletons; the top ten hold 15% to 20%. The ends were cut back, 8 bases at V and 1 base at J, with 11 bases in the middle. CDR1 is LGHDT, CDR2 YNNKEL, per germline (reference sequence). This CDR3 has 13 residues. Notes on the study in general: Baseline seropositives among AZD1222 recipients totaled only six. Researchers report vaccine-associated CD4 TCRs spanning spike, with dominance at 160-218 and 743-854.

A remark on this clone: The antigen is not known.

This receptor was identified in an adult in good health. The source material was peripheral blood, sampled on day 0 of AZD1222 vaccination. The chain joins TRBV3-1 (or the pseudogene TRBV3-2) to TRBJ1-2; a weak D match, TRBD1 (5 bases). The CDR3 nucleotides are TGTGCCAGCCGAGGGGAGGGTAACTATGGCTACACCTTC. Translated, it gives CASRGEGNYGYTF.